The 3 T cell receptor beta chains below come from one sample, sequenced in a study of CD4 and CD8 cells across lung adenocarcinoma regions. MiXCR was run by TCRdb on the PCR reads, yielding one entry per CDR3 protein. The sample records some 20,000 distinct CDR3 sequences, about 46% being singletons. Sequenced input: CD4+ T cells from the margin of a lung tumor. These receptors originate from a male donor with lung adenocarcinoma. The CD4 and CD8 labels of this study may be unreliable.

There are many counts of this clonotype. The chain combines TRBV11-2 with TRBJ2-7; 7 nucleotides agree with TRBD1. Per the germline V gene, CDR1 is SGHAT and CDR2 is FQNNGV. The length of the CDR3 is 14 residues. V was clipped by 5 bases and J by 6 bases; unmatched bases: 10. CDR3 amino acids: CASSRNRDSVEQYF. The CDR3, as DNA: TGTGCCAGCAGCCGTAACCGGGACAGTGTCGAGCAGTACTTC.

The CDR3 reads CASSRQGVGLYGYTF. The CDR3 DNA is TGTGCCAGCAGTAGACAGGGGGTGGGACTCTATGGCTACACCTTC. The chain combines TRBV28 with TRBJ1-2; TRBD1 matches 9 bases. This CDR3 has 15 residues. V dropped 5 bases and J dropped 4; count of bases not matched to a gene: 8. Germline V lookup: CDR1 MDHEN, CDR2 SYDVKM.

V is TRBV11-1 and J is TRBJ2-7; 7 bases are a match to TRBD2. J was trimmed by 4 bases and V by 5 bases; bases with no gene match: 8. The CDR3 runs 14 residues. Germline V gives CDR1 SGHAT, CDR2 FQDESV (reference sequence). The CDR3 region is CASSKSGLLYEQYF. In DNA, the CDR3 is TGTGCCAGCAGCAAATCGGGACTACTGTACGAGCAGTACTTC.